This T cell receptor beta chain was recovered during a study of cytomegalovirus exposure and HLA in healthy donors. Findings and limits, study-wide: Subsequent analysis revealed that first-cohort TCR clusters tended to co-occur in the 130 or so validation repertoires.

TCRdb's copy holds only in-frame clones and misses some; the assay was immunoSEQ multiplex PCR. Of roughly 73,000 clones listed, approximately 93% are singletons. V shed 6 bases and J shed 3 bases, with 14 bases lying between them. The germline V gene has CDR1 LNHDA and CDR2 SQIVND (reference sequence). The CDR3 sequence is 15 residues long. This clone was seen only a few times. No antigen is known for it. The specimen sequenced was PBMCs. The origin of this receptor is a man aged 18 to 35 in good health and CMV-seropositive. This sequence joins TRBV19 and TRBJ2-2, with D tentatively TRBD2 (6 bases). The CDR3 loop reads CASREAEGHTGELFF. Here the CDR3 DNA reads TGTGCCAGTAGGGAAGCGGAGGGCCACACCGGGGAGCTGTTTTTT.